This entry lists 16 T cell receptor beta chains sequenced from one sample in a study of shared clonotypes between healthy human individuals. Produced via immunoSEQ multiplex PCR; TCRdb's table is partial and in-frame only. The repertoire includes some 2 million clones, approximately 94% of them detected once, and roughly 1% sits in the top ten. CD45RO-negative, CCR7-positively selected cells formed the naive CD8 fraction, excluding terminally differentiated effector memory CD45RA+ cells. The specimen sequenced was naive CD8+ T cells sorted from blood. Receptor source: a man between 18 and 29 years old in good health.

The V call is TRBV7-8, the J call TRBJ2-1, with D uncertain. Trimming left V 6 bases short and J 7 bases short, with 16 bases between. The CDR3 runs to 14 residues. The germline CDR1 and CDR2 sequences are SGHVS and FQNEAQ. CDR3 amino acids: CASSSEGRINEQFF. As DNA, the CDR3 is TGTGCCAGCAGTTCGGAAGGGCGGATTAATGAGCAGTTCTTC.

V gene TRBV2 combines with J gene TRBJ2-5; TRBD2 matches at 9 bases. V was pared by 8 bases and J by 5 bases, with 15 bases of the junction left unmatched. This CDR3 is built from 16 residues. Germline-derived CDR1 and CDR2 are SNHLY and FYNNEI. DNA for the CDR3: TGTGCCAGCTCCGGGGGTAGCGGGGGTTCTTGGGAGACCCAGTACTTC. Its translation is CASSGGSGGSWETQYF.

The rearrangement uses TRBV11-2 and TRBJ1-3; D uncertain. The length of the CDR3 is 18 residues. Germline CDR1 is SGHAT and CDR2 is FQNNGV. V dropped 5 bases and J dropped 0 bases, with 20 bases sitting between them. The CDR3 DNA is TGTGCCAGCAGCCCCCCGCCTGGCGGTGAAAGCTCTGGAAACACCATATATTTT. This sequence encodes CASSPPPGGESSGNTIYF.

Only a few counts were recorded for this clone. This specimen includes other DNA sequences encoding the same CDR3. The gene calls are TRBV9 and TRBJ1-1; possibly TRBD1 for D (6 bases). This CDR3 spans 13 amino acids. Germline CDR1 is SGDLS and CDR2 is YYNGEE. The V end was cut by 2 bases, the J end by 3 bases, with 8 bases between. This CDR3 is CASSVGGHTEAFF. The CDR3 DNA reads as TGTGCCAGCAGCGTTGGGGGCCACACTGAAGCTTTCTTT. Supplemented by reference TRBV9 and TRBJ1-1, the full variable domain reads DSGVTQTPKHLITATGQRVTLRCSPRSGDLSVYWYQQSLDQGLQFLIQYYNGEERAKGNILERFSAQQFPDLHSELNLSSLELGDSALYFCASSVGGHTEAFFGQGTRLTVV.

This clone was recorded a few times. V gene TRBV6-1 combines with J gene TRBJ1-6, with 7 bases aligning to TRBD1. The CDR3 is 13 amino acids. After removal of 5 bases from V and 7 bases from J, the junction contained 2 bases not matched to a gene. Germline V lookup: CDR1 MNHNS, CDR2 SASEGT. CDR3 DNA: TGTGCCAGCAGTCAGGGGGAGAATTCACCCCTCCACTTT. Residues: CASSQGENSPLHF.

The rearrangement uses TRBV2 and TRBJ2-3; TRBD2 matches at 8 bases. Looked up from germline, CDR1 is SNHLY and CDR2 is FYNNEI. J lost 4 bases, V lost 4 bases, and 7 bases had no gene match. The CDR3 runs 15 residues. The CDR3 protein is CASSGDSGNADTQYF. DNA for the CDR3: TGTGCCAGCAGTGGGGATAGCGGGAACGCAGATACGCAGTATTTT.

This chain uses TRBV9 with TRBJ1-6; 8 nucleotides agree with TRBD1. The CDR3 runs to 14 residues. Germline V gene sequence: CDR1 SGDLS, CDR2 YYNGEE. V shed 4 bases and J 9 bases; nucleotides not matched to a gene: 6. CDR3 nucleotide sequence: TGTGCCAGCAGCACCGGACAGGGCGGTTCACCCCTCCACTTT. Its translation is CASSTGQGGSPLHF.

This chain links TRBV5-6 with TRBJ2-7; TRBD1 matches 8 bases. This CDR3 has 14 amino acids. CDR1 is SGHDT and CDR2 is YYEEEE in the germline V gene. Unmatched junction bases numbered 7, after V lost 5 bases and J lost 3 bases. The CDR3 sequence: CASSDPGQDYEQYF. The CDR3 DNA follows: TGTGCCAGCAGTGATCCGGGACAGGACTACGAGCAGTACTTC.

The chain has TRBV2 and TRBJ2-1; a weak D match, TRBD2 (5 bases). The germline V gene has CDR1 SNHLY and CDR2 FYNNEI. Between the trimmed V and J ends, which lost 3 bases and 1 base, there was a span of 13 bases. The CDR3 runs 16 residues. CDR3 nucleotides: TGTGCCAGCAGTGAGTACGGGGTCACTTCCTACAATGAGCAGTTCTTC. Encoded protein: CASSEYGVTSYNEQFF.

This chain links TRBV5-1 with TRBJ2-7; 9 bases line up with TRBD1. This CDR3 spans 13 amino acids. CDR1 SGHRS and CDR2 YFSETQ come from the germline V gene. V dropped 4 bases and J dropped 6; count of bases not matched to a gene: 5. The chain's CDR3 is CASSLGTGTEQYF. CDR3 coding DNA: TGCGCCAGCAGCCTCGGGACAGGGACCGAGCAGTACTTC.

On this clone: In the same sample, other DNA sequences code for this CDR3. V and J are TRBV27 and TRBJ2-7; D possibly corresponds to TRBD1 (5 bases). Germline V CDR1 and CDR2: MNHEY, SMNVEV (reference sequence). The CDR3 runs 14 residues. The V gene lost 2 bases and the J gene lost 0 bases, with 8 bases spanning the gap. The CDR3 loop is CASSLQGSSYEQYF. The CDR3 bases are TGTGCCAGCAGTTTACAGGGTAGCTCCTACGAGCAGTACTTC.

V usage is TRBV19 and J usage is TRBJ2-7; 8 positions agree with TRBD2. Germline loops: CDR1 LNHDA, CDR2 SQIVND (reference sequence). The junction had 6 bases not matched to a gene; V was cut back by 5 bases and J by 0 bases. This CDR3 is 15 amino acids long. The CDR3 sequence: CASSFSLAASYEQYF. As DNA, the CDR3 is TGTGCCAGTAGTTTCTCACTAGCGGCCTCCTACGAGCAGTACTTC.

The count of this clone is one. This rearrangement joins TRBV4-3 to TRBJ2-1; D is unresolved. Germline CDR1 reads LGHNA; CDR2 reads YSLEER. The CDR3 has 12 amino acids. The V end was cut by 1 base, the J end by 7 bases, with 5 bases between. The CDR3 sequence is CASSQAANEQFF. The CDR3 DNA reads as TGCGCCAGCAGCCAAGCGGCAAATGAGCAGTTCTTC.

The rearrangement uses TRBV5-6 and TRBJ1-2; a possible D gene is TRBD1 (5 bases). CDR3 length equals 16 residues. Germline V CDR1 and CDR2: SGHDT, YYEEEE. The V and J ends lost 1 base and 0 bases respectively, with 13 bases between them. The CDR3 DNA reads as TGTGCCAGCAGCTTGCCGGGGGTTATTGCTAACTATGGCTACACCTTC. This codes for CASSLPGVIANYGYTF. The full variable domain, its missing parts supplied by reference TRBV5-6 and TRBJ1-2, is DAGVTQSPTHLIKTRGQQVTLRCSPKSGHDTVSWYQQALGQGPQFIFQYYEEEERQRGNFPDRFSGHQFPNYSSELNVNALLLGDSALYLCASSLPGVIANYGYTFGSGTRLTVV.

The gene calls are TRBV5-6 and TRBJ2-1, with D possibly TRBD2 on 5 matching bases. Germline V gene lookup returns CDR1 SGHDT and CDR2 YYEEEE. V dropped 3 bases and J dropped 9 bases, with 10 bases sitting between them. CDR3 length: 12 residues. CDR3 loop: CASSSAGGEQFF. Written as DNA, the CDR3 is TGTGCCAGCAGCTCCGCGGGTGGTGAGCAGTTCTTC.

The CDR3 bases are TGCGCCAGCAGCCTCCGTAGCTTTCTAGCGGAAAATGAGCAGTTCTTC. This translates into CASSLRSFLAENEQFF. The chain carries TRBV4-1 and TRBJ2-1; 7 nucleotides match TRBD2. Losses at the gene ends were 4 bases for V and 7 bases for J; bases not matched to a gene: 13. The CDR3 consists of 16 residues. Germline CDR1 reads MGHRA; CDR2 reads YSYEKL.